This TCR beta chain was recorded in a study of CD8+CD57+ T cells in acquired aplastic anemia. Study context: Sorted CD4+ and CD8+ cells gave a mean 3.2 ug DNA, range 0.2 to 27.4 ug.

CDR3 size: 14 residues. Genomic DNA, serving as template, underwent TCR beta VDJ and CDR3 profiling. TCRdb re-called the reads with MiXCR, one entry per CDR3 protein. Of approximately 130,000 distinct CDR3 sequences in the sample, over 55% were seen once. All patients picked for sequencing had shown, by flow cytometry, an expansion of CD8+CD57+ cells. Untreated patients provided the blood samples, with no therapy given before sampling. This receptor was obtained from a human donor with aplastic anemia. Sequencing was done on a sample of sorted CD4+, CD8+, or CD8+CD57+ T cells (not recorded which) from PBMCs. V gene TRBV21-1 combines with J gene TRBJ1-1; TRBD1, as called in the table, went unchecked against the DNA. TRBV21-1 is annotated as a pseudogene. The DNA for the CDR3 is TGTGCCAGCAGCAAACGCGAGGGGGCTTCTGAAGCTTTCTTT. Translated, it gives CASSKREGASEAFF.